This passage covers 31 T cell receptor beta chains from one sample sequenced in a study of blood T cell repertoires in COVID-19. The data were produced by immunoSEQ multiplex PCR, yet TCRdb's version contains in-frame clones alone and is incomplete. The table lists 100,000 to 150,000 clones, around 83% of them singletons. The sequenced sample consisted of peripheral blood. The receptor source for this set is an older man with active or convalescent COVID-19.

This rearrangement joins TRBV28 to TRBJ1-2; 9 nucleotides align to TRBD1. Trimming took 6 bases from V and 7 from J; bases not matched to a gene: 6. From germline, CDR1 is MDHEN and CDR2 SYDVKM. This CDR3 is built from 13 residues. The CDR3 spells CASRGQGNLGYTF. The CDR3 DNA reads TGTGCCAGCAGGGGACAGGGTAATCTTGGCTACACCTTC.

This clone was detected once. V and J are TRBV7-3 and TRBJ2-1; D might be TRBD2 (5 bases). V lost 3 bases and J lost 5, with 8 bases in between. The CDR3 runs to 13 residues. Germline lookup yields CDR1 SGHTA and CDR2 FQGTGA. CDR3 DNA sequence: TGTGCCAGCAGCTTCTCGGGGAACAATGAGCAGTTCTTC. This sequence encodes CASSFSGNNEQFF.

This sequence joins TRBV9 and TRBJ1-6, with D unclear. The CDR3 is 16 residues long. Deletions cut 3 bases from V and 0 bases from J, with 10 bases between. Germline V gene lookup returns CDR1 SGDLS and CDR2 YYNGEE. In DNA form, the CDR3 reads TGTGCCAGCAGCGACCGACGGAGCTCCTATAATTCACCCCTCCACTTT. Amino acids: CASSDRRSSYNSPLHF.

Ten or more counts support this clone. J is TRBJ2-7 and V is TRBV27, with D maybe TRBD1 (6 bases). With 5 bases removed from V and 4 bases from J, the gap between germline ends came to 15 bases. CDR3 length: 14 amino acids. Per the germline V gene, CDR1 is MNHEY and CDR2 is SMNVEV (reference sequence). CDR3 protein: CASSAQGTQYEQYF. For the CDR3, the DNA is TGTGCCAGCAGTGCCCAGGGGACCCAATACGAGCAGTACTTC.

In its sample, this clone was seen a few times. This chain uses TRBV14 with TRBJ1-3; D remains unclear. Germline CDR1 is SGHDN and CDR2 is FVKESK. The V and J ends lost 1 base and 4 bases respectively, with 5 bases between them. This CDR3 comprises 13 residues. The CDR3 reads CASSQGPGNTIYF. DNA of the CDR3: TGTGCCAGCAGCCAAGGGCCGGGAAACACCATATATTTT.

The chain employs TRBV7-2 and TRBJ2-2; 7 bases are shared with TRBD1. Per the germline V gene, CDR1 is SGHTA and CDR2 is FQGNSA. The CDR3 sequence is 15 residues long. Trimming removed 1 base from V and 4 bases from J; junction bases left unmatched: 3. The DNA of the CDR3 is TGTGCCAGCAGCTTAGACAGGGGTGGCACCGGGGAGCTGTTTTTT. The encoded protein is CASSLDRGGTGELFF. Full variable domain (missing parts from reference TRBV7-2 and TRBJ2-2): GAGVSQSPSNKVTEKGKDVELRCDPISGHTALYWYRQSLGQGLEFLIYFQGNSAPDKSGLPSDRFSAERTGGSVSTLTIQRTQQEDSAVYLCASSLDRGGTGELFFGEGSRLTVL.

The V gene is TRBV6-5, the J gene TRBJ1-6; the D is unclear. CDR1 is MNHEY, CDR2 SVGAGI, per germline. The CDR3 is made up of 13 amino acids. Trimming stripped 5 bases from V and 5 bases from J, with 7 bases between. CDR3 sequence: CASSPLDNSPLHF. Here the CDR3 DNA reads TGTGCCAGCAGTCCACTGGATAATTCACCCCTCCACTTT.

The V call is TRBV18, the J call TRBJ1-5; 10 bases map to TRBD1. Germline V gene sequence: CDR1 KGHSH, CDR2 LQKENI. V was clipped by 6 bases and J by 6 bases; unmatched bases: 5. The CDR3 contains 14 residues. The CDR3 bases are TGTGCCAGCTCGCGACAGGGGGCGGGTCAGCCCCAGCATTTT. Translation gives CASSRQGAGQPQHF.

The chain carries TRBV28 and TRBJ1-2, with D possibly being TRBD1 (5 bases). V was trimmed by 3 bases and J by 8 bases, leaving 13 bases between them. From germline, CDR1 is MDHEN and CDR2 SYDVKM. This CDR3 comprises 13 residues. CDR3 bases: TGTGCCAGCAGTTTGGCAGGGAATCGAGGCTACACCTTC. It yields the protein CASSLAGNRGYTF.

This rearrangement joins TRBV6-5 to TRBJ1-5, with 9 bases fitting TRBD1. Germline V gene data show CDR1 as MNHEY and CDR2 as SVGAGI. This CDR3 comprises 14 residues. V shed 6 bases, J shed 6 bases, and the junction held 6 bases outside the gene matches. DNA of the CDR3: TGTGCCAGCAGCCGGGACAGGGAGGGTCAGCCCCAGCATTTT. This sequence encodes CASSRDREGQPQHF.

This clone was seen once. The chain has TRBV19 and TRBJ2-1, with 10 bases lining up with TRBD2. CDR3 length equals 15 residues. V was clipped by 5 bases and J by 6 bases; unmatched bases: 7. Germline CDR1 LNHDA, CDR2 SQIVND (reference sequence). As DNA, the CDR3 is TGTGCCAGTAGTTATGGACTAGCGGTGATCAATGAGCAGTTCTTC. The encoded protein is CASSYGLAVINEQFF.

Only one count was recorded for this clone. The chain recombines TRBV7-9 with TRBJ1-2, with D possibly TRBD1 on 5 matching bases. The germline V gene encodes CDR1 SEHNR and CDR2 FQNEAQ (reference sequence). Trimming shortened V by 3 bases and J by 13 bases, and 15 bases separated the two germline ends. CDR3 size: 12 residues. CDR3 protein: CASSFPGVQGTF. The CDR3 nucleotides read TGTGCCAGCAGCTTCCCTGGTGTCCAGGGCACCTTC.

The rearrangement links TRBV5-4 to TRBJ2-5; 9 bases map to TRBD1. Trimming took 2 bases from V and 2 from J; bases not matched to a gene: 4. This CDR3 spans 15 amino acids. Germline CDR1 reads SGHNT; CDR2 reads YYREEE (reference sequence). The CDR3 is CASSFGQGRQETQYF. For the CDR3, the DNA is TGTGCCAGCAGCTTCGGACAGGGGAGACAAGAGACCCAGTACTTC.

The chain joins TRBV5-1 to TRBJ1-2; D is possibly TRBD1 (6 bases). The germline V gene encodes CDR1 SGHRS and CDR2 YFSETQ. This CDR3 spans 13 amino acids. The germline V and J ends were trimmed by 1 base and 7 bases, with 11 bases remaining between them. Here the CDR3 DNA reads TGCGCCAGCAGCTTGCGGGGGGCCGGTGGCTACACCTTC. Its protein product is CASSLRGAGGYTF.

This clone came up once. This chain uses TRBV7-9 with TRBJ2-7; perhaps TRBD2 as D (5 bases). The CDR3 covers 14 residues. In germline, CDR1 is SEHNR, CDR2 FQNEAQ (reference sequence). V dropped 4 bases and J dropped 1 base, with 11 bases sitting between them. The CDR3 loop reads CASSSSGGSYEQYF. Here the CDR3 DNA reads TGTGCCAGCAGCTCGTCAGGCGGGTCCTACGAGCAGTACTTC.

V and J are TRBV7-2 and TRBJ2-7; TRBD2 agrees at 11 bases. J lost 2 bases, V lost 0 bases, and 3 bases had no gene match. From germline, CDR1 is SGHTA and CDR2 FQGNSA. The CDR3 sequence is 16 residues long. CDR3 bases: TGTGCCAGCAGCTTAGCGCCGACTAGCGGGGCCTACGAGCAGTACTTC. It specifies CASSLAPTSGAYEQYF. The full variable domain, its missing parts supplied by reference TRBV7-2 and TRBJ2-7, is GAGVSQSPSNKVTEKGKDVELRCDPISGHTALYWYRQSLGQGLEFLIYFQGNSAPDKSGLPSDRFSAERTGGSVSTLTIQRTQQEDSAVYLCASSLAPTSGAYEQYFGPGTRLTVT.

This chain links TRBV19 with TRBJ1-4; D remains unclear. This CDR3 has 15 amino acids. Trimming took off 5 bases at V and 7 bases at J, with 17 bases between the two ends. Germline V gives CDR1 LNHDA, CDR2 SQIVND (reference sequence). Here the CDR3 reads CASSAGFRGSEKLFF. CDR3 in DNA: TGTGCCAGTAGTGCCGGCTTCAGAGGAAGTGAAAAACTGTTTTTT.

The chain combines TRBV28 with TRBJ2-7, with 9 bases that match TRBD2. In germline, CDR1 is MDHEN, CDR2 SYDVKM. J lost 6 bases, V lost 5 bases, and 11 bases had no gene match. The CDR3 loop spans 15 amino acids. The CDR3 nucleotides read TGTGCCAGCAGTAAAGGACTAGCGAATCTCTCCGAGCAGTACTTC. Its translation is CASSKGLANLSEQYF.

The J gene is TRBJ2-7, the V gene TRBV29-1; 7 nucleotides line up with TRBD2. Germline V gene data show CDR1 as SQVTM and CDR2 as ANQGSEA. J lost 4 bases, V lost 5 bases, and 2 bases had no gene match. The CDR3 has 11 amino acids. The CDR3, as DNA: TGCAGCGTTTCGGGAGGATACGAGCAGTACTTC. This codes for CSVSGGYEQYF.

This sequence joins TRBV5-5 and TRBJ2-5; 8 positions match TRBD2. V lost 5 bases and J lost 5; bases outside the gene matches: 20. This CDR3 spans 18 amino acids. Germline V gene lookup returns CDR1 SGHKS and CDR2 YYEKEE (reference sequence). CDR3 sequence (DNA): TGTGCCAGCAGTTCCTTAGGTGGAGGCGGGGGGCCGGAGGAGACCCAGTACTTC. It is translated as CASSSLGGGGGPEETQYF.

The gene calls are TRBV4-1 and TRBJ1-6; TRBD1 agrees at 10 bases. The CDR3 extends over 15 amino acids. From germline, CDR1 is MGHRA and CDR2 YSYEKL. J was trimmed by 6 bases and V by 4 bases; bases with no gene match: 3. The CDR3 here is CASSPDRGPNSPLHF. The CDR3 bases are TGCGCCAGCAGCCCAGACAGGGGGCCTAATTCACCCCTCCACTTT.

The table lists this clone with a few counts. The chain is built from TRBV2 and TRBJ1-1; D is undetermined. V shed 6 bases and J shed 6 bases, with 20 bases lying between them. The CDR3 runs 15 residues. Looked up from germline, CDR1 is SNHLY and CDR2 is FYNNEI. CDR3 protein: CASSRPRGSGAEAFF. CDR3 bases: TGTGCCAGCAGCCGGCCACGGGGATCGGGTGCTGAAGCTTTCTTT.

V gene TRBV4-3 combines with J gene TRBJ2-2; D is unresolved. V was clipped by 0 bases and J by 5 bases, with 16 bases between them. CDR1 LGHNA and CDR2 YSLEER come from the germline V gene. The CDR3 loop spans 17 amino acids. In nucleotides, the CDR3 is TGCGCCAGCAGCCAAGATCGGGTGGAAGTGGTGACCGGGGAGCTGTTTTTT. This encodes CASSQDRVEVVTGELFF.

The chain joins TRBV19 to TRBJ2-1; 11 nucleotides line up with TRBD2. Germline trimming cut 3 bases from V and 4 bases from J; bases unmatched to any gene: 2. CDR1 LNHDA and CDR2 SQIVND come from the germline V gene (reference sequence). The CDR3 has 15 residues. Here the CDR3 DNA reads TGTGCCAGTAGTATTGGGACTAGCGGATACAATGAGCAGTTCTTC. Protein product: CASSIGTSGYNEQFF. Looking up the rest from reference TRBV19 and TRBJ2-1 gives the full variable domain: DGGITQSPKYLFRKEGQNVTLSCEQNLNHDAMYWYRQDPGQGLRLIYYSQIVNDFQKGDIAEGYSVSREKKESFPLTVTSAQKNPTAFYLCASSIGTSGYNEQFFGPGTRLTVL.

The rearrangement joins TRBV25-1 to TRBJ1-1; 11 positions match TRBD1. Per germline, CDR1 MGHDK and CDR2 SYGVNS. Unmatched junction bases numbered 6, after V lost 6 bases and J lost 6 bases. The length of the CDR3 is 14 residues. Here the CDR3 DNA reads TGTGCCAGCAGGAGGAAGGGACAGGGGGCTGAAGCTTTCTTT. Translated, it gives CASRRKGQGAEAFF.

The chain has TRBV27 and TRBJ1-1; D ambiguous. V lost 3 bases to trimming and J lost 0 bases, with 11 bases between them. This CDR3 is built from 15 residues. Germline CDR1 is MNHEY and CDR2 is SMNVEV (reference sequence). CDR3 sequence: CASSLLFSMNTEAFF. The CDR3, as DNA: TGTGCCAGCAGTTTGTTATTCAGTATGAACACTGAAGCTTTCTTT.

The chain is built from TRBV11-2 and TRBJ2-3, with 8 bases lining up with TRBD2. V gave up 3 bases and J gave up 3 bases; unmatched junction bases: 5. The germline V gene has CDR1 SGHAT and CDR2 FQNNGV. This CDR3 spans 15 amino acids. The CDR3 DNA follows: TGTGCCAGCAGCTTTAGCGGGGCCGGGACAGATACGCAGTATTTT. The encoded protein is CASSFSGAGTDTQYF.

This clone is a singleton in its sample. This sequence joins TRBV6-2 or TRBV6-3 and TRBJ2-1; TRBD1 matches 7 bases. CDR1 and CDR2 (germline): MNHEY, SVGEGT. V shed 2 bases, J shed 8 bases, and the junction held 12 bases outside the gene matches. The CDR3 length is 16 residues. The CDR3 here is CASSYRTGPTKDEQFF. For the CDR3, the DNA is TGTGCCAGCAGTTACCGGACAGGACCCACCAAGGATGAGCAGTTCTTC.

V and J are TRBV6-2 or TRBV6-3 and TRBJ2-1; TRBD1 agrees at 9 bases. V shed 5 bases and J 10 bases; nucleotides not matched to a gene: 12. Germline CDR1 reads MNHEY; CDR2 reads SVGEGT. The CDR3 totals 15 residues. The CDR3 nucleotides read TGTGCCAGCAGTCACCCCGGGACAGGGCCGAGGGAGCAGTTCTTC. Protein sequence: CASSHPGTGPREQFF.

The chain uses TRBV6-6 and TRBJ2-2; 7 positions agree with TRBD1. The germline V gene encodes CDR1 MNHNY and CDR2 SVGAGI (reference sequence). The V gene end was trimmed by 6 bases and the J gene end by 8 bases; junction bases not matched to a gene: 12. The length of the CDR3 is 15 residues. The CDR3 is CASSPHDRAIGELFF. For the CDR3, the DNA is TGTGCCAGCAGCCCCCACGACAGGGCGATAGGGGAGCTGTTTTTT.

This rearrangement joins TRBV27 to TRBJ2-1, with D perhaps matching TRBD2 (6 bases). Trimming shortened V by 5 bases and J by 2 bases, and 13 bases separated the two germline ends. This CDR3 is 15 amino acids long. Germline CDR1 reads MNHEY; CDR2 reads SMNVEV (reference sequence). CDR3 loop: CASSAGTDAYNEQFF. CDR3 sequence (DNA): TGTGCCAGCAGTGCCGGGACTGACGCCTACAATGAGCAGTTCTTC.